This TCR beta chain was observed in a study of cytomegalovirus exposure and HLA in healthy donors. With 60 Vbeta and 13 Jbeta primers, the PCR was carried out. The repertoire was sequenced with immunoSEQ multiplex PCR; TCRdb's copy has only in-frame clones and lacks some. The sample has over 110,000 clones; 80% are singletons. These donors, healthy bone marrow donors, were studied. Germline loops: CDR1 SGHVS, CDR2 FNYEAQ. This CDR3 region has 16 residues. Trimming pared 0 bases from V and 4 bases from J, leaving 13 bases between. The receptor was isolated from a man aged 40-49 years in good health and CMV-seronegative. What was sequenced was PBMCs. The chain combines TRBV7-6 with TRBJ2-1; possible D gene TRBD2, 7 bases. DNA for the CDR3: TGTGCCAGCAGCTTAGCGGGGGGGCTTCGGTACAATGAGCAGTTCTTC. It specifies CASSLAGGLRYNEQFF.